The 8 T cell receptor beta chains given below trace back to one sample, sequenced in a study of blood T cell repertoires in COVID-19 (dated by TCRdb to 2020 to 2021). Library creation used the immunoSEQ multiplex PCR assay. TCRdb mirrors the immuneACCESS table, restricted to in-frame sequences. Some clones are absent from its copies; in checked studies, under half trace to an unresolved V gene, and the reason for the others is unknown. Present in this sample are 220,000 or so clones, over 65% of which were seen just once. Of the sample, about 3.2% falls within the top ten clones. The sequencing sample was made of PBMCs or T cells enriched from blood (not recorded which). Receptors were obtained from a woman aged 60 to 75 who had recovered from COVID-19.

In this sample, this clone turned up a few times. V usage is TRBV30 and J usage is TRBJ2-3; D unresolved. The V end lost 0 bases, the J end lost 6 bases, and 16 bases lay between the germline ends. The CDR3 loop spans 15 amino acids. Germline V gene lookup returns CDR1 GTSNPN and CDR2 SVGIG (reference sequence). CDR3 bases: TGTGCCTGGAGTGTTGGTCAGACATCTCAGGATACGCAGTATTTT. Translated: CAWSVGQTSQDTQYF.

Written as DNA, the CDR3 is TGTGCCAGCAGCCGCGGGGGCGACTATGGCTACACCTTC. Amino acids: CASSRGGDYGYTF. This chain uses TRBV6-5 with TRBJ1-2; a weak D match, TRBD1 (6 bases). Germline lookup yields CDR1 MNHEY and CDR2 SVGAGI. This CDR3 region has 13 residues. V gave up 6 bases and J gave up 3 bases, with 11 bases separating them.

This chain connects TRBV11-3 to TRBJ2-7, with TRBD2 identical over 7 bases. The V and J ends lost 5 bases and 9 bases, in that order; junction bases with no gene match: 10. Germline V gene lookup returns CDR1 SGHNT and CDR2 YENEEA. The CDR3 covers 13 residues. DNA for the CDR3: TGTGCCAGCAGCCAGAATGCGGGGGAACGGCAGTACTTC. This sequence encodes CASSQNAGERQYF.

The rearrangement uses TRBV6-5 and TRBJ2-3, with D perhaps matching TRBD1 (5 bases). The CDR3 is 15 residues long. Germline V gene data show CDR1 as MNHEY and CDR2 as SVGAGI. V lost 6 bases and J 2 bases, leaving 15 bases between the germline ends. DNA of the CDR3: TGTGCCAGCAGACCTATGAAGGGGCACACAGATACGCAGTATTTT. It codes for CASRPMKGHTDTQYF.

This clone was picked up one time. The rearrangement links TRBV6-2 or TRBV6-3 to TRBJ1-2; possible D gene TRBD1, 5 bases. CDR3 length: 13 amino acids. The germline V gene has CDR1 MNHEY and CDR2 SVGEGT. Trimming left V 6 bases short and J 3 bases short, with 11 bases between. The CDR3 sequence is CASSPETDYGYTF. The CDR3 bases are TGTGCCAGCAGCCCCGAGACAGACTATGGCTACACCTTC.

The genes are TRBV5-1 and TRBJ2-2; 9 positions match TRBD1. This CDR3 spans 14 amino acids. Germline loops: CDR1 SGHRS, CDR2 YFSETQ. V shed 4 bases and J 9 bases; nucleotides not matched to a gene: 7. In DNA, the CDR3 is TGCGCCAGCAGCCTTCCCGGGACAGGGCGGGAGCTGTTTTTT. Residues: CASSLPGTGRELFF.

The chain carries TRBV18 and TRBJ1-4; unclear D gene. This CDR3 is built from 15 residues. Germline lookup yields CDR1 KGHSH and CDR2 LQKENI. V lost 0 bases and J lost 4, with 9 bases in between. The CDR3 loop is CASSPPFSVNEKLFF. The DNA for the CDR3 is TGTGCCAGCTCACCACCCTTTTCGGTTAATGAAAAACTGTTTTTT.

In this sample, this clone turned up a few times. CDR3: CASSLRQGRFANTGELFF. The CDR3 bases are TGTGCCAGTAGTTTAAGACAGGGGAGGTTCGCGAACACCGGGGAGCTGTTTTTT. The V gene is TRBV19, the J gene TRBJ2-2; 8 nucleotides agree with TRBD1. The V gene end was trimmed by 5 bases and the J gene end by 0 bases; junction bases not matched to a gene: 11. The length of the CDR3 is 18 residues. CDR1 LNHDA and CDR2 SQIVND come from the germline V gene (reference sequence).